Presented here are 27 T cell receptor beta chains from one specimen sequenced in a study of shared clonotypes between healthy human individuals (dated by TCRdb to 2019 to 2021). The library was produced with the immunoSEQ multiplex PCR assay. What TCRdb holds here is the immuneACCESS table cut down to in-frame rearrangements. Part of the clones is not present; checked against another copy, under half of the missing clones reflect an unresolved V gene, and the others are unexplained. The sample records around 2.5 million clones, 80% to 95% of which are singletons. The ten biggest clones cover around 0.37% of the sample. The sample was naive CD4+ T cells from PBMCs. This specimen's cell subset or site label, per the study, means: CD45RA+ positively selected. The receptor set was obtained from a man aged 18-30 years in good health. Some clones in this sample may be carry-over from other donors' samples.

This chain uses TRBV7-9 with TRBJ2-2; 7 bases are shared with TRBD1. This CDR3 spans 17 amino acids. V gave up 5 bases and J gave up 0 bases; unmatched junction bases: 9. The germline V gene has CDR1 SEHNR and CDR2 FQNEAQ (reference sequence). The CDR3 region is CASSLRGQFANTGELFF. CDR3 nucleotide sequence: TGTGCCAGCAGCCTGAGGGGACAGTTCGCGAACACCGGGGAGCTGTTTTTT. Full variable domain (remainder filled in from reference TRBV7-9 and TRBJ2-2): DTGVSQNPRHKITKRGQNVTFRCDPISEHNRLYWYRQTLGQGPEFLTYFQNEAQLEKSRLLSDRFSAERPKGSFSTLEIQRTEQGDSAMYLCASSLRGQFANTGELFFGEGSRLTVL.

The CDR3 region is CASSVSAGGIAGKTQYF. The CDR3 bases are TGTGCCAGCAGCGTTTCAGCGGGAGGAATTGCCGGAAAGACCCAGTACTTC. V is TRBV9 and J is TRBJ2-5, with 9 bases aligning to TRBD2. The CDR3 length is 17 residues. The germline CDR1 and CDR2 sequences are SGDLS and YYNGEE. Germline trimming cut 2 bases from V and 6 bases from J; bases unmatched to any gene: 14.

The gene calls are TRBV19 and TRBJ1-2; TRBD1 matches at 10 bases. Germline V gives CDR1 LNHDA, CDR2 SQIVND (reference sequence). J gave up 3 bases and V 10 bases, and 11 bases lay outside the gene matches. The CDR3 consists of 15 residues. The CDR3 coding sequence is TGTGCCACCTCGGACAGGGGGGAACCCTACTATGGCTACACCTTC. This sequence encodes CATSDRGEPYYGYTF.

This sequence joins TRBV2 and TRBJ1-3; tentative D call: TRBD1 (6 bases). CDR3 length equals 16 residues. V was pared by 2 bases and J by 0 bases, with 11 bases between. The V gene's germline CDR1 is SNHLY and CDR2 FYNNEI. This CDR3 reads CASSEQGRGSGNTIYF. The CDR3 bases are TGTGCCAGCAGTGAACAGGGCAGGGGCTCTGGAAACACCATATATTTT.

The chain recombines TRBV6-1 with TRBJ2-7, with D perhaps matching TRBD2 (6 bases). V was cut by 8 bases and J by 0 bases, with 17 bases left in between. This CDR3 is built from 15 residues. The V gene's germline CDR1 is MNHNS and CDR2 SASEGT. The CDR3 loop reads CASRNGRISSYEQYF. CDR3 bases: TGTGCCAGCCGGAACGGGAGAATTAGCTCCTACGAGCAGTACTTC.

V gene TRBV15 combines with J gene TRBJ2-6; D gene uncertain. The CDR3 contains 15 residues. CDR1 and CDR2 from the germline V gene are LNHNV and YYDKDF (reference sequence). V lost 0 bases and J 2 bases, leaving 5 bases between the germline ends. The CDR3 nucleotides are TGTGCCACCAGCAGAGATGGGCCTGGGGCCAACGTCCTGACTTTC. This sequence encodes CATSRDGPGANVLTF. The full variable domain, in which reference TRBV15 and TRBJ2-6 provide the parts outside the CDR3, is DAMVIQNPRYQVTQFGKPVTLSCSQTLNHNVMYWYQQKSSQAPKLLFHYYDKDFNNEADTPDNFQSRRPNTSFCFLDIRSPGLGDTAMYLCATSRDGPGANVLTFGAGSRLTVL.

The CDR3: CASSPGQFRVYEQYF. The CDR3 bases are TGTGCCAGCTCACCGGGACAGTTCAGGGTCTACGAGCAGTACTTC. V usage is TRBV18 and J usage is TRBJ2-7; 7 bases fit TRBD1. Germline V gene lookup returns CDR1 KGHSH and CDR2 LQKENI. The CDR3 runs to 15 residues. V trimming: 3 bases; J trimming: 3 bases; junction bases outside the gene matches: 8.

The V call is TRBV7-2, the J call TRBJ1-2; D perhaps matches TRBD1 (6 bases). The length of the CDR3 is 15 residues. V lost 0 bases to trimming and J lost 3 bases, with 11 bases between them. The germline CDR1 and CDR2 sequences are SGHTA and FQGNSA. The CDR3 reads CASSLARAGDYGYTF. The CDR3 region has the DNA TGTGCCAGCAGCTTAGCCAGGGCAGGGGACTATGGCTACACCTTC.

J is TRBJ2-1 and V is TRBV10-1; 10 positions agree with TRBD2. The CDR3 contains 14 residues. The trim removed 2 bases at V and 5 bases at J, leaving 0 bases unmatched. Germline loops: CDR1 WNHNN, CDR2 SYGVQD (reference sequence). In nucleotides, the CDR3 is TGCGCCAGCAGTGAGACTAGCGGGAACAATGAGCAGTTCTTC. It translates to CASSETSGNNEQFF.

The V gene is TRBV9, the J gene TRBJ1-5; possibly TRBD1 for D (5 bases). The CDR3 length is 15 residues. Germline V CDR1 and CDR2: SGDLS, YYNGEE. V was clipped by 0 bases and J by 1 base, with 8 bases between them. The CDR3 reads CASSVGGTSNQPQHF. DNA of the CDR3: TGTGCCAGCAGCGTAGGGGGCACCAGCAATCAGCCCCAGCATTTT.

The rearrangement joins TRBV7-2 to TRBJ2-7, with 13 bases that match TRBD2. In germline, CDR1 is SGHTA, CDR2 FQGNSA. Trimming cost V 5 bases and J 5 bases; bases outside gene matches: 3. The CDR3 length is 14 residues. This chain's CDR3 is CASSRGTSGNEQYF. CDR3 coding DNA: TGTGCCAGCAGCCGAGGGACTAGCGGGAACGAGCAGTACTTC.

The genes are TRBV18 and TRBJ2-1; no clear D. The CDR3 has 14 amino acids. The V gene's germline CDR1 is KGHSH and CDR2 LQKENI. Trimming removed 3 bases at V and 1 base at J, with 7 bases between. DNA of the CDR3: TGTGCCAGCTCACCGGCCCAATCCTACAATGAGCAGTTCTTC. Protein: CASSPAQSYNEQFF.

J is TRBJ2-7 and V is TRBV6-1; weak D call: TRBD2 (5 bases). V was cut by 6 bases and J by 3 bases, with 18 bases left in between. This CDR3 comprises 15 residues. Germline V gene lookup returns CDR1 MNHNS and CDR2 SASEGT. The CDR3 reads CASSLSPLEGYEQYF. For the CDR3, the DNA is TGTGCCAGCAGCTTAAGCCCCCTTGAGGGCTACGAGCAGTACTTC.

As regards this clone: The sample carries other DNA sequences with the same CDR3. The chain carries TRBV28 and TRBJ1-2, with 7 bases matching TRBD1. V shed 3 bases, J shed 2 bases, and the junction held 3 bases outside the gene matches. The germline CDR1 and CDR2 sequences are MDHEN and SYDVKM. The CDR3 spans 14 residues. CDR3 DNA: TGTGCCAGCAGTTTCTCAGGGGGGAACTATGGCTACACCTTC. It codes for CASSFSGGNYGYTF.

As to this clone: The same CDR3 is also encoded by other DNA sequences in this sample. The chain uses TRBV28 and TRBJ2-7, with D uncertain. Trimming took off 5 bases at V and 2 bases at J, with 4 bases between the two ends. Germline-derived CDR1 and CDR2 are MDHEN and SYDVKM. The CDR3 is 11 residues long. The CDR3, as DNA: TGTGCCAGCAGTGACACCTACGAGCAGTACTTC. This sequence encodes CASSDTYEQYF.

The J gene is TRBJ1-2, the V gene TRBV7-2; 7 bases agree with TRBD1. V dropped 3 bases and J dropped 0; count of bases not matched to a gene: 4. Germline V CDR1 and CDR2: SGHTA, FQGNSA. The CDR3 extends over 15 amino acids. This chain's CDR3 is CASSFTGVSNYGYTF. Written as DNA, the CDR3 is TGTGCCAGCAGCTTCACAGGGGTCTCTAACTATGGCTACACCTTC.

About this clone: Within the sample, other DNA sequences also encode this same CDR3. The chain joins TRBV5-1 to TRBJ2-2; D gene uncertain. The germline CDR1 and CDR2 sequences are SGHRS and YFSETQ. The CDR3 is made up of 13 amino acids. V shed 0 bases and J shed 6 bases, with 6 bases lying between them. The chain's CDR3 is CASSLAGPGELFF. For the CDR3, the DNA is TGCGCCAGCAGCTTGGCCGGTCCCGGGGAGCTGTTTTTT.

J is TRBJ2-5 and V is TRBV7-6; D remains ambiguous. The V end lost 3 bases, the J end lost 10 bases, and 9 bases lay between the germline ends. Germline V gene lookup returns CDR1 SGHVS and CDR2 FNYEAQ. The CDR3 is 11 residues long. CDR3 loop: CASSLTGGQYF. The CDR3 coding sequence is TGTGCCAGCAGCTTGACCGGTGGCCAGTACTTC.

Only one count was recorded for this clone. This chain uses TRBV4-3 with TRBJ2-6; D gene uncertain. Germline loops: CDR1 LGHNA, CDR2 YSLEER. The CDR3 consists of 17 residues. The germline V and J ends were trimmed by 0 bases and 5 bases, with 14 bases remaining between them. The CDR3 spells CASSQDFNLRWANVLTF. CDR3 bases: TGCGCCAGCAGCCAAGATTTCAACCTCCGGTGGGCCAACGTCCTGACTTTC.

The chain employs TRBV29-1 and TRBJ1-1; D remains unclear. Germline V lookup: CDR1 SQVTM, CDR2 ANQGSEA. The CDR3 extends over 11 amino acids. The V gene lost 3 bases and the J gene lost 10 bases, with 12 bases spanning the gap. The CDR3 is CSVEGIGLAFF. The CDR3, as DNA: TGCAGCGTTGAGGGGATCGGCTTAGCTTTCTTT.

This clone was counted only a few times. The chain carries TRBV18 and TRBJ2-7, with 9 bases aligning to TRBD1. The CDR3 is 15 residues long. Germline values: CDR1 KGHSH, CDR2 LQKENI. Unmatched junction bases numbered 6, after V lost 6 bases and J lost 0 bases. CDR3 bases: TGTGCCAGCTCGCGGGACAGGGTAAGCTCCTACGAGCAGTACTTC. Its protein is CASSRDRVSSYEQYF.

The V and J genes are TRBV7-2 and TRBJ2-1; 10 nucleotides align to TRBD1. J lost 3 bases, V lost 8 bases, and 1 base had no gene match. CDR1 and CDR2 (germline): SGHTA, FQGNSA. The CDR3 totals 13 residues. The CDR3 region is CASRDRGYNEQFF. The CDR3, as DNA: TGTGCCAGCCGGGACAGGGGCTACAATGAGCAGTTCTTC. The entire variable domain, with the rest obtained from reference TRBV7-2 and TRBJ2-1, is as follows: GAGVSQSPSNKVTEKGKDVELRCDPISGHTALYWYRQSLGQGLEFLIYFQGNSAPDKSGLPSDRFSAERTGGSVSTLTIQRTQQEDSAVYLCASRDRGYNEQFFGPGTRLTVL.

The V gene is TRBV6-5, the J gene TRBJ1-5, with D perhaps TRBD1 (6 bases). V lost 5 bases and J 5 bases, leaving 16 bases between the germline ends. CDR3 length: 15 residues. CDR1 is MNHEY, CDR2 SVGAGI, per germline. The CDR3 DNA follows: TGTGCCAGCAGTACGACGGGGGCCTCGCATCAGCCCCAGCATTTT. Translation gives CASSTTGASHQPQHF.

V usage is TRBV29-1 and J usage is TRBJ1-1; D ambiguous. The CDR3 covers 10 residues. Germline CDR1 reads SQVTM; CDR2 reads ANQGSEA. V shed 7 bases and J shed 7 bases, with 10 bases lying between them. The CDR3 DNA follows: TGCAGCGCCAGGACCCGTGAAGCTTTCTTT. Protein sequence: CSARTREAFF. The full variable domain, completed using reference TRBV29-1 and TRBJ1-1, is SAVISQKPSRDICQRGTSLTIQCQVDSQVTMMFWYRQQPGQSLTLIATANQGSEATYESGFVIDKFPISRPNLTFSTLTVSNMSPEDSSIYLCSARTREAFFGQGTRLTVV.

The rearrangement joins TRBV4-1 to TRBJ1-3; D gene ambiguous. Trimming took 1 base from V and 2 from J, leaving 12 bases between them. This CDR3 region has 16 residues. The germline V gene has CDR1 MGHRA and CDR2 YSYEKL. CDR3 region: CASSQVAGGTGNTIYF. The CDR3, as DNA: TGCGCCAGCAGCCAAGTCGCGGGAGGAACTGGAAACACCATATATTTT.

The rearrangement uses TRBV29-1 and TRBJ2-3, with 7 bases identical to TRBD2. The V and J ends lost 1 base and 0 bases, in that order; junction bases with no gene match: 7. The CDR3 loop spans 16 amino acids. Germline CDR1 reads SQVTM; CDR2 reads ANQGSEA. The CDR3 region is CSVEGVQRDSTDTQYF. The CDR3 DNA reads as TGCAGCGTTGAAGGTGTCCAGCGGGATAGCACAGATACGCAGTATTTT.

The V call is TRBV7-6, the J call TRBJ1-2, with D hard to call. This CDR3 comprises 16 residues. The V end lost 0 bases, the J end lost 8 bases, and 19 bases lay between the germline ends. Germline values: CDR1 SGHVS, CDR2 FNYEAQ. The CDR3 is CASSLAPPGTGEGYTF. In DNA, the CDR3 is TGTGCCAGCAGCTTAGCCCCCCCGGGCACGGGAGAGGGCTACACCTTC.